This T cell receptor (beta chain) was observed in a study of blood T cell repertoires in COVID-19. As for the study in general: T cells, B-cell-depleted T cells, or PBMCs supplied cDNA or gDNA.

Authors' processing steps: Estimates of nucleated cell counts were drawn from the amplification of reference gene primers. Repertoires were generated with immunoSEQ multiplex PCR, while TCRdb's copy carries only in-frame clones and drops some. Clonal size and the V and J genes are those of that table, whereas D and trimming came from the DNA. The table has 55,000 to 75,000 clones, about 80% seen once. A few counts support this clone. CDR1 is GTSNPN and CDR2 is SVGIG in the germline V gene (reference sequence). Deletions cut 2 bases from V and 8 bases from J, with 13 bases between. CDR3 length equals 14 residues.

This chain connects TRBV30 to TRBJ1-6, with D perhaps matching TRBD1 (5 bases). This clonotype was obtained from an older woman with acute or convalescent COVID-19. The sequenced sample was peripheral blood. The CDR3 bases are TGTGCCTGGAGTACCGGGACTCTGGATTCACCCCTCCACTTT. It codes for CAWSTGTLDSPLHF.